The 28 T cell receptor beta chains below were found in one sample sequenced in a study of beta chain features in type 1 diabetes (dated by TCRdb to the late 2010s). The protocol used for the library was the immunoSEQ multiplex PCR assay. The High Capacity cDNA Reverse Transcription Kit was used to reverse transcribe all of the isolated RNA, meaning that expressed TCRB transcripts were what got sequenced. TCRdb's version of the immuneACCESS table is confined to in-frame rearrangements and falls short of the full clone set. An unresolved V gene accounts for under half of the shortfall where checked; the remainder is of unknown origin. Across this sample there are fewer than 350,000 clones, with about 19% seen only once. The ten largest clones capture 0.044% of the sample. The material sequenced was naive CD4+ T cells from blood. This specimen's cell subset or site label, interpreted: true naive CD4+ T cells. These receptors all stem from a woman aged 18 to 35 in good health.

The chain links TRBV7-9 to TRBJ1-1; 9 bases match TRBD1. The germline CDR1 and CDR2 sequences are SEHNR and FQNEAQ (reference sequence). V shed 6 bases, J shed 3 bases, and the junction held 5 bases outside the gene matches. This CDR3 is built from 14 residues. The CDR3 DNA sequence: TGTGCCAGCAGAATACAGGGGGCGCACACTGAAGCTTTCTTT. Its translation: CASRIQGAHTEAFF.

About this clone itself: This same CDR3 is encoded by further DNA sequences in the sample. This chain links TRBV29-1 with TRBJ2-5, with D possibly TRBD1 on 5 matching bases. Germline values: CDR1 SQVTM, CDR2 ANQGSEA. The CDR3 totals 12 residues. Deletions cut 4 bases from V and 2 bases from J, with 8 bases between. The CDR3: CSVGQGQETQYF. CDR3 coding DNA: TGCAGCGTTGGGCAGGGTCAAGAGACCCAGTACTTC.

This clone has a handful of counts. The DNA for the CDR3 is TGTGCCAGCAGTGAAGACAGTCCCTCTGGAAACACCATATATTTT. It translates to CASSEDSPSGNTIYF. The rearrangement uses TRBV2 and TRBJ1-3; D remains ambiguous. This CDR3 contains 15 residues. Trimming took 1 base from V and 0 from J, leaving 7 bases between them. Germline values: CDR1 SNHLY, CDR2 FYNNEI.

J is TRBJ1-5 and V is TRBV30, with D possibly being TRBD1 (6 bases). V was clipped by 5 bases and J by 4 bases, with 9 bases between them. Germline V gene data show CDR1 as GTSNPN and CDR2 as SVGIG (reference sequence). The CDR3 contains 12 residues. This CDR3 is CAWQRGNQPQHF. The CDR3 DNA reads TGTGCCTGGCAAAGGGGGAATCAGCCCCAGCATTTT.

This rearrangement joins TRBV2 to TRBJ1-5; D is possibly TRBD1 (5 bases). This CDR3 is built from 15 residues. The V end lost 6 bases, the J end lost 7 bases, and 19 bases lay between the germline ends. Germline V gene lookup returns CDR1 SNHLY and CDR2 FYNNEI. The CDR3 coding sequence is TGTGCCAGCAGGGCAGAGCAGGGAGGGTGGCAGCCCCAGCATTTT. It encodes CASRAEQGGWQPQHF.

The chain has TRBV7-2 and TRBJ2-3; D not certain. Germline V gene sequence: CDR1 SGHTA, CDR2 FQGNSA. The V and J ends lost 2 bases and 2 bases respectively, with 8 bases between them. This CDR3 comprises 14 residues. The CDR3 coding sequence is TGTGCCAGCAGCTTATACGGGTACACAGATACGCAGTATTTT. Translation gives CASSLYGYTDTQYF.

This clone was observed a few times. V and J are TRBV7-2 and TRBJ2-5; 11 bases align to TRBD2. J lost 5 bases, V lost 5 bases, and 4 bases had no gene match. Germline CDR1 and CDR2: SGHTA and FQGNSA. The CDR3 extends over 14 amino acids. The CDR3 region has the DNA TGTGCCAGCAGCCCGGGGACTAGCGGTGAGACCCAGTACTTC. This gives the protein CASSPGTSGETQYF.

The CDR3 here is CASRPLKSLRGRETQYF. CDR3 in DNA: TGTGCCAGCAGACCCCTTAAGTCTCTCCGGGGTCGAGAGACCCAGTACTTC. The V call is TRBV7-6, the J call TRBJ2-5; D is perhaps TRBD2 (5 bases). Between the trimmed V and J ends, which lost 6 bases and 4 bases, there was a span of 24 bases. Germline lookup yields CDR1 SGHVS and CDR2 FNYEAQ. This CDR3 contains 17 residues.

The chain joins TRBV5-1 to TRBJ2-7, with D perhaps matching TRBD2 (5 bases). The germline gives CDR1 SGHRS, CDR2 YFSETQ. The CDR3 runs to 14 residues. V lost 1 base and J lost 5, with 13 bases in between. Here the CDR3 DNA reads TGCGCCAGCAGCTTGATCTCCGGGGTGAACGAGCAGTACTTC. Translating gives CASSLISGVNEQYF.

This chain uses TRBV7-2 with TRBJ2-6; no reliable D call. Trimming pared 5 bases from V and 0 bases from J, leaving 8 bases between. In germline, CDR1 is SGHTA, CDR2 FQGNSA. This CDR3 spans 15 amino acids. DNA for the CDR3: TGTGCCAGCAGCGCACAGTTCTCTGGGGCCAACGTCCTGACTTTC. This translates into CASSAQFSGANVLTF.

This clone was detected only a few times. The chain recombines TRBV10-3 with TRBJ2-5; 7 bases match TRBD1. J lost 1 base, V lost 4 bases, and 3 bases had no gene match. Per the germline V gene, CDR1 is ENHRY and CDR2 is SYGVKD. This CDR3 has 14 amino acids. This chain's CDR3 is CAISAGQSQETQYF. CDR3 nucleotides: TGTGCCATCAGTGCGGGACAGAGCCAAGAGACCCAGTACTTC.

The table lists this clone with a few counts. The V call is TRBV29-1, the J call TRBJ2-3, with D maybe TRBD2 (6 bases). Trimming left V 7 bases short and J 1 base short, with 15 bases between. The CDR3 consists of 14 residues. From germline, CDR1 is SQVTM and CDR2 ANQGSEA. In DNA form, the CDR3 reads TGCAGCGGGTACGGGGGAGGCGGCACAGATACGCAGTATTTT. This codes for CSGYGGGGTDTQYF.

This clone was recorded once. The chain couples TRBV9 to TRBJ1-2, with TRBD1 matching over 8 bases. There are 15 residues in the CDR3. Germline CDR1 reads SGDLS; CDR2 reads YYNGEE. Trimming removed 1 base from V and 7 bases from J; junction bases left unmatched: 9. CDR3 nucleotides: TGTGCCAGCAGCGTAAGGACAGGGCCTACCGGTGGCTACACCTTC. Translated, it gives CASSVRTGPTGGYTF.

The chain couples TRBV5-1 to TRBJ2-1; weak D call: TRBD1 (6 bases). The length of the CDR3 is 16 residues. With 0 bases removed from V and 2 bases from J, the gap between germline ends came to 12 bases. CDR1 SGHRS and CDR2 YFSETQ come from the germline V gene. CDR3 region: CASSLEVGTTYNEQFF. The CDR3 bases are TGCGCCAGCAGCTTGGAAGTCGGGACAACCTACAATGAGCAGTTCTTC.

The CDR3 DNA reads as TGTGCCAGCAGCTCAGGAGAGACCCAGTACTTC. Protein: CASSSGETQYF. The rearrangement joins TRBV5-4 to TRBJ2-5; D is uncertain. The CDR3 extends over 11 amino acids. Germline V gene lookup returns CDR1 SGHNT and CDR2 YYREEE (reference sequence). Trimming stripped 3 bases from V and 4 bases from J, with 4 bases between.

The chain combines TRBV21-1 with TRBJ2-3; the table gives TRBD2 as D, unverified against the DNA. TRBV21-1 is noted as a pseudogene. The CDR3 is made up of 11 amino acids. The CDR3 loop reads CASRGRDTQYF. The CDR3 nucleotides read TGTGCCAGTCGAGGGAGGGATACGCAGTATTTT.

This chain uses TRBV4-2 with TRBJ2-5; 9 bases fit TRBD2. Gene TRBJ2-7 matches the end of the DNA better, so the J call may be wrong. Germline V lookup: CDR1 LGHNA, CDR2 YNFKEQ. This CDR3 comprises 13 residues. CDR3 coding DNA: TGTGCCAGCAGCCCCGGGACTAGCACCGAGCAGTACTTC. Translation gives CASSPGTSTEQYF.

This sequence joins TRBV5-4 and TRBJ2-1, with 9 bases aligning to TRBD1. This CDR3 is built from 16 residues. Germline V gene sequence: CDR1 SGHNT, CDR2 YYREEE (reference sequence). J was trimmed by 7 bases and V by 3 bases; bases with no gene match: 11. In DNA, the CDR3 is TGTGCCAGCAGCTCGGCCGCCGGGACAGGGTTTAATGAGCAGTTCTTC. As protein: CASSSAAGTGFNEQFF. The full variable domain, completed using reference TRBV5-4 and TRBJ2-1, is ETGVTQSPTHLIKTRGQQVTLRCSSQSGHNTVSWYQQALGQGPQFIFQYYREEENGRGNFPPRFSGLQFPNYSSELNVNALELDDSALYLCASSSAAGTGFNEQFFGPGTRLTVL.

CDR3 bases: TGTGCCAGCAGCTCCCAGACAGGGCCCACAGATACGCAGTATTTT. It encodes CASSSQTGPTDTQYF. The chain uses TRBV7-2 and TRBJ2-3; 7 bases align to TRBD1. Trimming at V came to 4 bases and at J to 2 bases, leaving 6 bases not matched to a gene. The V gene's germline CDR1 is SGHTA and CDR2 FQGNSA. CDR3 length: 15 amino acids.

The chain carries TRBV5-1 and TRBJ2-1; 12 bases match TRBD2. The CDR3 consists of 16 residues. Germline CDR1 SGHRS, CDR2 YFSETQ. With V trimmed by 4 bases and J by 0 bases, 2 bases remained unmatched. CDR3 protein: CASSMTSGSSYNEQFF. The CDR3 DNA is TGCGCCAGCAGCATGACTAGCGGGAGCTCCTACAATGAGCAGTTCTTC.

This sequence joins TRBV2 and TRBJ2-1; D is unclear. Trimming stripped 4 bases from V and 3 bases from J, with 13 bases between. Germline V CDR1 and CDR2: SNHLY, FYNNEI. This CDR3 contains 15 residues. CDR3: CASSGRRTRYNEQFF. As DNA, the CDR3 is TGTGCCAGCAGTGGCCGAAGAACACGCTACAATGAGCAGTTCTTC.

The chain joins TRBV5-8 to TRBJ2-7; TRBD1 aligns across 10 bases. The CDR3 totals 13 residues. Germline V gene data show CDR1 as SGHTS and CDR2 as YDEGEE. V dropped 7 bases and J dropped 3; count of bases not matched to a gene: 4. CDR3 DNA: TGTGCCAGCCTCCGGGACAGGGGCTACGAGCAGTACTTC. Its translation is CASLRDRGYEQYF.

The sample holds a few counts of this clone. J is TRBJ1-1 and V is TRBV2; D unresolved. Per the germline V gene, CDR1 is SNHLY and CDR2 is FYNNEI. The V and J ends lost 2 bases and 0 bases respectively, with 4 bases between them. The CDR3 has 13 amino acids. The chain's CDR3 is CASSEQVNTEAFF. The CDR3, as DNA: TGTGCCAGCAGTGAACAGGTGAACACTGAAGCTTTCTTT.

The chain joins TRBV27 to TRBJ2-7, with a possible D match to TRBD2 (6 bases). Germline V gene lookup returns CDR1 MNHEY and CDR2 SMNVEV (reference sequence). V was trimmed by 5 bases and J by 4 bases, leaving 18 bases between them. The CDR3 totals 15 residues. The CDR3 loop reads CASSPAGSRAYEQYF. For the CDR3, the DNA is TGTGCCAGCAGTCCCGCGGGGTCAAGAGCGTACGAGCAGTACTTC.

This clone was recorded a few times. The CDR3 DNA follows: TGTGCCAGCAGCTTAGAAGGTGAGGCGCAGTATTTT. It specifies CASSLEGEAQYF. The V call is TRBV11-2, the J call TRBJ2-3; no clear D gene. CDR3 size: 12 residues. Germline CDR1 is SGHAT and CDR2 is FQNNGV. V lost 0 bases and J 10 bases, leaving 8 bases between the germline ends.

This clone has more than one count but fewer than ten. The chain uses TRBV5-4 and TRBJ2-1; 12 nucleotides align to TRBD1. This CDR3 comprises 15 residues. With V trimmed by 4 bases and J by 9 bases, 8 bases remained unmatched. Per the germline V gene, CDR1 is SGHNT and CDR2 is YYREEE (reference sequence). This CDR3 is CASSPGTGGFTEQFF. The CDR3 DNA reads TGTGCCAGCAGCCCCGGGACAGGGGGCTTTACTGAGCAGTTCTTC.

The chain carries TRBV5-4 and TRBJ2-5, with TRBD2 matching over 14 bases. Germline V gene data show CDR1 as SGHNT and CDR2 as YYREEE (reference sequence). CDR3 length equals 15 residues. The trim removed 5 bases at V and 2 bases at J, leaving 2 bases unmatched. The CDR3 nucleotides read TGTGCCAGCAGGCGGACTAGCGGGAGGCAAGAGACCCAGTACTTC. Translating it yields CASRRTSGRQETQYF. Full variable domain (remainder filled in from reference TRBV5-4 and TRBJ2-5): ETGVTQSPTHLIKTRGQQVTLRCSSQSGHNTVSWYQQALGQGPQFIFQYYREEENGRGNFPPRFSGLQFPNYSSELNVNALELDDSALYLCASRRTSGRQETQYFGPGTRLLVL.

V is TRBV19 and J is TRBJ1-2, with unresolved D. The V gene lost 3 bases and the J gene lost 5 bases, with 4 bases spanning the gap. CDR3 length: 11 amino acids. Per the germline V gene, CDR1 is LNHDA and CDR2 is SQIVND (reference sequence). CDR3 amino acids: CASSMRYGYTF. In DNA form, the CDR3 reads TGTGCCAGTAGTATGAGATATGGCTACACCTTC.